The subject of this entry is one TCR beta chain. The trim removed 3 bases at V and 7 bases at J, leaving 7 bases unmatched. The germline V gene encodes CDR1 LGHDT and CDR2 YNNKEL (reference sequence). CDR3 length: 15 residues. The sample comes from a study of control samples from healthy donors and cancer patients. Clones were read by immunoSEQ multiplex PCR, and TCRdb kept only the in-frame ones, dropping some. This repertoire shows some 140,000 clones, approximately 89% found once; its top ten account for about 7.9%. The sequence was obtained from a man over 45 with head and neck cancer. Sequencing used PBMCs. The gene calls are TRBV3-1 (or the pseudogene TRBV3-2) and TRBJ2-5, with 11 positions matching TRBD2. The CDR3 DNA follows: TGTGCCAGCAGCCATTTAGCGGGGGGGTGGGGGACCCAGTACTTC. Residues: CASSHLAGGWGTQYF.